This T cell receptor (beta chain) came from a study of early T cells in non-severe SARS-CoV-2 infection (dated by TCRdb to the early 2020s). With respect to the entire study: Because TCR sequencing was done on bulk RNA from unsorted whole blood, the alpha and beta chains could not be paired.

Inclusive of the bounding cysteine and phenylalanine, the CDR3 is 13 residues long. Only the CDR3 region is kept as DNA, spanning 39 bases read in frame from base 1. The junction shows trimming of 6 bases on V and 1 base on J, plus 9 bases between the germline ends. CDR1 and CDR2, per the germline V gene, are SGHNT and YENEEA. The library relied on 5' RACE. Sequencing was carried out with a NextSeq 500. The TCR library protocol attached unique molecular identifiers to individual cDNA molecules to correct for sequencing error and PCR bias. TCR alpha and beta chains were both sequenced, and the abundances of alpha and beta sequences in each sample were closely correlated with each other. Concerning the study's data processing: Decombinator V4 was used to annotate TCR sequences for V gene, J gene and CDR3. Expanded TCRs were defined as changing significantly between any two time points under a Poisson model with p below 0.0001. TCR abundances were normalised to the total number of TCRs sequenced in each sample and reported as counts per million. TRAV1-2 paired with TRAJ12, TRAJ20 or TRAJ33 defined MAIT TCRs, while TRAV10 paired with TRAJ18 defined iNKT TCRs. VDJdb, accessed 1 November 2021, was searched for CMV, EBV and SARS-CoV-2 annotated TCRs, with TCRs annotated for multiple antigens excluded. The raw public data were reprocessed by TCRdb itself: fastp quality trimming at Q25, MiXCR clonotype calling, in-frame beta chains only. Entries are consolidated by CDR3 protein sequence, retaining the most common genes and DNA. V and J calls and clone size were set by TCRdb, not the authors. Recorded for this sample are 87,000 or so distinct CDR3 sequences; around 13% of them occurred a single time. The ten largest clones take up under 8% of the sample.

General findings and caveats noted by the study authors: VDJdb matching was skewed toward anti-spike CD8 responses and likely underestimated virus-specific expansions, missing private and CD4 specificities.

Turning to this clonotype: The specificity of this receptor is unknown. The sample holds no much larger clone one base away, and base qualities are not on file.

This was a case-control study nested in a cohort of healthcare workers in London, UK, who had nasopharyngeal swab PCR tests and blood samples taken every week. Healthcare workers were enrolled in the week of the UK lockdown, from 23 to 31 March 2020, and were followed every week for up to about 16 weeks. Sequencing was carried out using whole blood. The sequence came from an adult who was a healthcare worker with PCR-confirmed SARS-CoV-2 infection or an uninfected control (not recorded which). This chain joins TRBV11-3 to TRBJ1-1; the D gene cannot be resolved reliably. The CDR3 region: CASSRTANTEAFF. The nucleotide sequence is TGTGCCAGCAGTCGTACAGCGAACACTGAAGCTTTCTTT.